A selection of T cell receptor beta chains follows, all from one sample in a study of control samples from healthy donors and cancer patients. The protocol was immunoSEQ multiplex PCR, while the TCRdb copy is restricted to in-frame clones and leaves out a portion. There are approximately 58,000 clones in the sample; roughly 90% occur only once, and more than 12% lies in the top ten. Sequencing input: PBMCs. The receptors shown here come from a man aged 55 to 69 with head and neck cancer. CDR3s include the opening cysteine and the closing phenylalanine or tryptophan. D genes are given only for firm matches. Clone size is not always given. Where it is, it says once, few, many or a class for expanded clones.

clone_size,v_call,j_call,d_call,cdr3_aa,cdr3_nt
once,TRBV6-2/TRBV6-3,TRBJ1-5,NA,CASSYARNQPQHF,TGTGCCAGCAGTTACGCCCGCAATCAGCCCCAGCATTTT
NA,TRBV29-1,TRBJ1-2,NA,CRVVPGAGGYTF,TGCCGCGTTGTTCCGGGGGCGGGGGGCTACACCTTC
NA,TRBV4-1,TRBJ1-2,TRBD1,CASSQGTGDNYGYTF,TGCGCCAGCAGCCAAGGGACAGGGGATAACTATGGCTACACCTTC
hyperexpanded,TRBV6-6,TRBJ1-5,NA,CASSYGADQPQHF,TGTGCCAGCAGTTACGGGGCCGATCAGCCCCAGCATTTT
NA,TRBV7-2,TRBJ1-5,NA,CASSPGHFVYSNQPQHF,TGTGCCAGCAGCCCGGGACACTTCGTTTATAGCAATCAGCCCCAGCATTTT
NA,TRBV6-6,TRBJ1-3,NA,CASSYLNTVSGNTIYF,TGTGCCAGCAGTTACCTCAACACCGTCTCTGGAAACACCATATATTTT
NA,TRBV23-1,TRBJ2-7,NA,CASSQIKDRPYEQYF,TGCGCCAGCAGTCAAATCAAGGACCGCCCCTACGAGCAGTACTTC
NA,TRBV4-1,TRBJ1-2,NA,CASSQATGSYGYTF,TGCGCCAGCAGCCAAGCAACAGGGTCCTATGGCTACACCTTC
NA,TRBV19,TRBJ1-2,NA,CASSPVTRGYGYTF,TGTGCCAGTAGTCCAGTCACTCGGGGCTATGGCTACACCTTC
NA,TRBV15,TRBJ1-4,TRBD1,CATSRDLAGGGEKLFF,TGTGCCACCAGCAGAGATCTTGCAGGGGGTGGAGAAAAACTGTTTTTT
NA,TRBV6-5,TRBJ2-1,NA,CASSPGFDNEQFF,TGTGCCAGCAGCCCGGGATTTGACAATGAGCAGTTCTTC
NA,TRBV30,TRBJ1-6,NA,CAWSVPGPNSNSPLHF,TGTGCCTGGAGTGTACCAGGTCCAAATTCTAATTCACCCCTCCACTTT
NA,TRBV28,TRBJ2-6,NA,CASSWGSGANVLTF,TGTGCCAGCAGCTGGGGATCTGGGGCCAACGTCCTGACTTTC
once,TRBV6-5,TRBJ2-5,NA,CASSRTVGRETQYF,TGTGCCAGCAGCCGGACAGTAGGGAGAGAGACCCAGTACTTC
NA,TRBV18,TRBJ1-4,NA,CASSPAGRANEKLFF,TGTGCCAGCTCACCAGCGGGACGGGCTAATGAAAAACTGTTTTTT
NA,TRBV9,TRBJ2-7,TRBD1,CASSVGDRPFYEQYF,TGTGCCAGCAGCGTAGGGGACAGGCCTTTCTACGAGCAGTACTTC
NA,TRBV7-2,TRBJ1-3,TRBD1,CASSEAGTGRGNTIYF,TGTGCCAGCAGCGAAGCAGGGACAGGACGTGGAAACACCATATATTTT
NA,TRBV7-6,TRBJ2-7,NA,CASSPEKSGPGSYEQYF,TGTGCCAGCAGCCCAGAAAAGTCAGGGCCAGGCTCCTACGAGCAGTACTTC
NA,TRBV9,TRBJ2-7,NA,CASSVASGIGEQYF,TGTGCCAGCAGCGTAGCTTCCGGGATCGGGGAGCAGTACTTC
NA,TRBV14,TRBJ2-1,TRBD2,CASSQDGSSGGDNEQFF,TGTGCCAGCAGCCAAGACGGGAGTAGCGGGGGGGACAATGAGCAGTTCTTC
few,TRBV7-9,TRBJ2-5,TRBD1,CASSFGTGETQYF,TGTGCCAGCAGCTTCGGGACAGGGGAGACCCAGTACTTC
NA,TRBV5-1,TRBJ2-1,NA,CASSLARLHEQFF,TGCGCCAGCAGCTTGGCCCGCCTCCATGAGCAGTTCTTC
NA,TRBV6-1,TRBJ2-1,TRBD2,CASSEFGTSLYNEQFF,TGTGCCAGCAGTGAATTTGGGACTAGCCTTTACAATGAGCAGTTCTTC
NA,TRBV28,TRBJ1-3,NA,CASSSNDPGAGNTIYF,TGTGCCAGCAGTTCAAACGACCCGGGGGCTGGAAACACCATATATTTT
NA,TRBV30,TRBJ2-3,TRBD2,CASSSGGLGETQYF,TGTGCCTCATCTAGCGGGGGCCTCGGGGAGACGCAGTATTTT
NA,TRBV10-3,TRBJ1-2,NA,CATNEESYGYTF,TGTGCCACGAACGAGGAATCCTATGGCTACACCTTC
NA,TRBV6-5,TRBJ1-2,NA,CASSLDRNYGYTF,TGTGCCAGCAGCCTGGACAGAAACTATGGCTACACCTTC
NA,TRBV19,TRBJ1-5,TRBD1,CASSSGPGGQPQHF,TGTGCCAGTAGTAGCGGGCCAGGGGGTCAGCCCCAGCATTTT
NA,TRBV18,TRBJ2-2,NA,CASSGMLMNTGELFF,TGTGCCAGCTCAGGGATGCTAATGAACACCGGGGAGCTGTTTTTT
NA,TRBV29-1,TRBJ2-5,NA,CSVERDMETQYF,TGCAGCGTTGAACGGGATATGGAGACCCAGTACTTC
NA,TRBV5-1,TRBJ1-6,TRBD1,CASSPGQGWLPLHF,TGCGCCAGCAGTCCGGGACAGGGATGGCTACCCCTCCACTTT
few,TRBV2,TRBJ2-7,NA,CASGLRLGVFEQYF,TGTGCCAGCGGATTAAGGTTAGGGGTCTTCGAGCAGTACTTC
NA,TRBV27,TRBJ2-7,NA,CASSLSARNTYEQYF,TGTGCCAGCAGTTTATCGGCGCGTAACACCTACGAGCAGTACTTC
NA,TRBV4-3,TRBJ2-7,TRBD1,CASSQLGQGEQYF,TGCGCCAGCAGCCAACTTGGACAGGGCGAGCAGTACTTC
NA,TRBV6-2/TRBV6-3,TRBJ2-7,TRBD2,CASSRTSGSYEQYF,TGTGCCAGCAGCCGGACTAGCGGGAGCTACGAGCAGTACTTC
NA,TRBV9,TRBJ1-3,NA,CASSIQGHSGNTIYF,TGTGCCAGCAGCATACAGGGCCACTCTGGAAACACCATATATTTT
once,TRBV7-2,TRBJ2-7,NA,CASSLVPEVSYEQYF,TGTGCCAGCAGCTTAGTCCCGGAGGTTTCCTACGAGCAGTACTTC
NA,TRBV7-2,TRBJ1-3,TRBD1,CASRFLGQTGNTIYF,TGTGCCAGCAGGTTCCTGGGACAGACTGGAAACACCATATATTTT
NA,TRBV7-3,TRBJ2-7,TRBD1,CASSLNTGDEQYF,TGTGCCAGCAGCTTAAATACAGGGGACGAGCAGTACTTC
NA,TRBV4-1,TRBJ1-1,NA,CASSQNTWTEAFF,TGCGCCAGCAGCCAGAATACTTGGACTGAAGCTTTCTTT
NA,TRBV3-1/TRBV3-2,TRBJ2-4,NA,CASSQGHTAKNIQYF,TGTGCCAGCAGCCAAGGACACACAGCGAAAAACATTCAGTACTTC
NA,TRBV28,TRBJ1-2,NA,CASTWGKANYGYTF,TGTGCCAGCACCTGGGGGAAAGCTAACTATGGCTACACCTTC
NA,TRBV6-6,TRBJ2-1,NA,CASSQVPTNNEQFF,TGTGCCAGCAGTCAGGTTCCGACGAACAATGAGCAGTTCTTC
NA,TRBV7-9,TRBJ2-6,TRBD1,CASSLGGQGFVLTF,TGTGCCAGCAGCTTAGGGGGACAGGGGTTCGTCCTGACTTTC
NA,TRBV6-2/TRBV6-3,TRBJ2-7,NA,CASSYSYGRYDSYEQYF,TGTGCCAGCAGTTACTCGTATGGAAGATACGACTCCTACGAGCAGTACTTC
NA,TRBV10-3,TRBJ2-3,TRBD2,CAITSSGSRTDTQYF,TGTGCCATCACCTCTAGCGGGAGCCGCACAGATACGCAGTATTTT
NA,TRBV18,TRBJ2-1,NA,CASSPPLANSYNEQFF,TGTGCCAGCTCACCACCCCTGGCAAACTCCTACAATGAGCAGTTCTTC
once,TRBV2,TRBJ2-2,NA,CALGTGNTGELFF,TGTGCCCTAGGGACGGGGAACACCGGGGAGCTGTTTTTT
NA,TRBV6-6,TRBJ2-5,NA,CASSYGHQETQYF,TGTGCCAGCAGTTATGGACACCAGGAGACCCAGTACTTC
NA,TRBV28,TRBJ2-7,NA,CASSLPTVYEQYF,TGTGCCAGCAGTTTGCCGACAGTTTACGAGCAGTACTTC
once,TRBV30,TRBJ2-1,TRBD2,CAWSLGGSYEQFF,TGTGCCTGGAGTCTCGGGGGGAGTTATGAGCAGTTCTTC
NA,TRBV7-9,TRBJ2-1,NA,CASSLTAGAPASSQFF,TGTGCCAGCAGCTTAACCGCAGGGGCCCCCGCCTCATCGCAGTTCTTC
NA,TRBV11-3,TRBJ2-1,TRBD2,CASSLGLGAEQFF,TGTGCCAGCAGCTTGGGACTAGGGGCTGAGCAGTTCTTC
NA,TRBV25-1,TRBJ1-5,NA,CASSADGNQPQHF,TGTGCCAGCAGCGCGGACGGAAATCAGCCCCAGCATTTT
NA,TRBV5-1,TRBJ2-7,TRBD2,CASMLAGGPGYEQYF,TGCGCCAGCATGTTAGCGGGAGGGCCCGGCTACGAGCAGTACTTC